The present T cell receptor beta chain was sequenced within a study of T cells in localized non-small cell lung cancer. On this clone itself: Antigen specificity is unknown.

Libraries were prepared by immunoSEQ multiplex PCR; TCRdb keeps only in-frame clonotypes and omits some of them. The sample has fewer than 50,000 clones; around 83% are singletons. Study conclusions and caveats: In the blood, greater T cell density corresponded to longer overall survival.

Germline V gene lookup returns CDR1 DFQATT and CDR2 SNEGSKA (reference sequence). There are 11 residues in the CDR3. Sample: PBMCs, taken before any cancer treatment. The sequence was collected from a man aged 40 to 70 with stage II lung adenocarcinoma. The chain uses TRBV20-1 and TRBJ1-5, with unresolved D. CDR3 in amino acids: CPERPNQPQHF. DNA for the CDR3: TGCCCGGAAAGACCGAATCAGCCCCAGCATTTT.